Included here is one T cell receptor beta chain sequence, with context. The data are from a study of control samples from healthy donors and cancer patients. Germline V gives CDR1 MDHEN, CDR2 SYDVKM. Trimming pared 3 bases from V and 6 bases from J, leaving 19 bases between. The CDR3 length is 16 residues. Method: immunoSEQ multiplex PCR; TCRdb's copy keeps in-frame clones and lacks some. The sample carries almost 85,000 clones, 85% to 95% recorded once. Sequencing input: blood. This receptor was obtained from a woman in her late teens or twenties in good health. The chain combines TRBV28 with TRBJ2-3, with D tentatively TRBD2 (7 bases). The CDR3 here is CASSFSLRGQGDTQYF. The CDR3 coding sequence is TGTGCCAGCAGTTTCTCGTTGCGGGGGCAAGGGGATACGCAGTATTTT.